These 6 T cell receptor beta chains share one sample of origin, sequenced in a study of control samples from healthy donors and cancer patients. Data came from immunoSEQ multiplex PCR; TCRdb stores just in-frame clones and leaves some out. This sample lists approximately 190,000 clones; its ten largest clones have 2% to 2.5%. Sequencing used blood. The origin of the receptors is a woman between 25 and 40 years old in good health.

V gene TRBV7-9 combines with J gene TRBJ1-2; the D is unclear. CDR1 SEHNR and CDR2 FQNEAQ come from the germline V gene (reference sequence). V was cut by 2 bases and J by 8 bases, with 12 bases left in between. This CDR3 has 13 residues. The CDR3 reads CASSLTSREGYTF. In nucleotides, the CDR3 is TGTGCCAGCAGCTTAACATCAAGGGAAGGCTACACCTTC.

V gene TRBV7-9 combines with J gene TRBJ2-1, with 7 nucleotides matching TRBD1. V shed 5 bases and J 0 bases; nucleotides not matched to a gene: 4. This CDR3 comprises 15 residues. From germline, CDR1 is SEHNR and CDR2 FQNEAQ (reference sequence). The CDR3 coding sequence is TGTGCCAGCAGCCCCAGGGGGAGCTCCTACAATGAGCAGTTCTTC. The encoded protein is CASSPRGSSYNEQFF.

The chain joins TRBV6-5 to TRBJ2-4; 9 bases are a match to TRBD1. J was trimmed by 7 bases and V by 4 bases; bases with no gene match: 5. The germline gives CDR1 MNHEY, CDR2 SVGAGI. The CDR3 has 14 residues. CDR3 DNA: TGTGCCAGCAGTTCTGACAGGGGGGTCAACATTCAGTACTTC. It yields the protein CASSSDRGVNIQYF.

The chain recombines TRBV28 with TRBJ1-5; TRBD1 might be the D (5 bases). With 3 bases removed from V and 7 bases from J, the gap between germline ends came to 13 bases. Germline-derived CDR1 and CDR2 are MDHEN and SYDVKM. The CDR3 has 14 amino acids. The CDR3 DNA reads as TGTGCCAGCAGTTTGAGTCAGGGCTGGCAGCCCCAGCATTTT. Residues: CASSLSQGWQPQHF.

V gene TRBV30 combines with J gene TRBJ2-3; 8 bases are a match to TRBD2. The CDR3 runs to 13 residues. The V segment lost 3 bases and the J segment 3 bases; nucleotides outside the gene matches: 2. From germline, CDR1 is GTSNPN and CDR2 SVGIG (reference sequence). CDR3 DNA sequence: TGTGCCTGGAGCGGGGGGGCAACAGATACGCAGTATTTT. Protein product: CAWSGGATDTQYF.

The chain recombines TRBV10-3 with TRBJ1-1; 9 bases are shared with TRBD1. Germline assignment: CDR1 ENHRY and CDR2 SYGVKD. J was trimmed by 6 bases and V by 6 bases; bases with no gene match: 5. The CDR3 runs 13 residues. CDR3 in DNA: TGTGCCATCAGACAGGGGGCGGTTTCTGAAGCTTTCTTT. Residues: CAIRQGAVSEAFF.